One sample yielded the 26 T cell receptor beta chains listed below, sequenced in a study of T cells in Graves' hyperthyroidism and ophthalmopathy. TCR beta CDR3 regions were amplified from RNA transcripts. HTBI primers were used for first-round RT-PCR of the TCR CDR3. TCRdb redid the calling of the multiplex PCR reads with MiXCR, one entry per CDR3 protein. The sample lists roughly 300,000 distinct CDR3 sequences, 15% to 20% occurring once. Sequencing input: blood. Receptor source: a woman aged 50 to 60 with Graves' hyperthyroidism.

This chain connects TRBV2 to TRBJ2-2; D might be TRBD1 (6 bases). The V and J ends lost 5 bases and 5 bases respectively, with 12 bases between them. This CDR3 spans 14 amino acids. CDR1 is SNHLY and CDR2 is FYNNEI in the germline V gene. CDR3 residues: CASSILGQTGELFF. The CDR3 DNA sequence: TGTGCCAGCAGTATCCTCGGACAGACCGGGGAGCTGTTTTTT.

The V gene is TRBV12-3 or TRBV12-4, the J gene TRBJ1-1; D gene ambiguous. The CDR3 length is 13 residues. Trimming stripped 7 bases from V and 5 bases from J, with 14 bases between. The CDR3 nucleotides read TGTGCCAGCACTCGAAACCGGGGTACTGAAGCTTTCTTT. This codes for CASTRNRGTEAFF.

This clonotype was seen more than once but under ten times. V usage is TRBV19 and J usage is TRBJ1-2; D call uncertain. Between the trimmed V and J ends, which lost 7 bases and 2 bases, there was a span of 8 bases. The CDR3 runs 12 residues. Germline V gene data show CDR1 as LNHDA and CDR2 as SQIVND (reference sequence). CDR3: CASNIGNYGYTF. CDR3 sequence (DNA): TGTGCCAGTAACATAGGGAACTATGGCTACACCTTC. Full variable domain (remainder filled in from reference TRBV19 and TRBJ1-2): DGGITQSPKYLFRKEGQNVTLSCEQNLNHDAMYWYRQDPGQGLRLIYYSQIVNDFQKGDIAEGYSVSREKKESFPLTVTSAQKNPTAFYLCASNIGNYGYTFGSGTRLTVV.

In its sample, this clonotype was seen many times. The CDR3 here is CSVQGPSTDTQYF. The CDR3 DNA is TGCAGTGTTCAGGGTCCAAGCACAGATACGCAGTATTTT. J is TRBJ2-3 and V is TRBV20-1; a weak D match, TRBD1 (5 bases). The CDR3 extends over 13 amino acids. Per the germline V gene, CDR1 is DFQATT and CDR2 is SNEGSKA (reference sequence). The germline V and J ends were trimmed by 7 bases and 0 bases, with 11 bases remaining between them.

This clonotype was found a few times. The rearrangement uses TRBV12-3 or TRBV12-4 and TRBJ2-1; D perhaps matches TRBD2 (5 bases). This CDR3 has 14 amino acids. Trimming removed 7 bases from V and 5 bases from J, with 15 bases in between. CDR3 nucleotide sequence: TGTGCCAGCAATCCCCTCGCCGGGGACAATGAGCAGTTCTTC. Translating gives CASNPLAGDNEQFF.

This clonotype was counted many times. The chain combines TRBV20-1 with TRBJ2-1; the D gene could be TRBD1 or TRBD2 (5 bases each). Per germline, CDR1 DFQATT and CDR2 SNEGSKA (reference sequence). The CDR3 runs 14 residues. Deletions cut 6 bases from V and 6 bases from J, with 18 bases between. The CDR3, as DNA: TGCAGTGCCATCCGTTACCGGGACGGCAATGAGCAGTTCTTC. Protein: CSAIRYRDGNEQFF.

In this sample, this clonotype turned up many times. The chain has TRBV11-2 and TRBJ2-7, with 11 bases that match TRBD2. The germline V gene encodes CDR1 SGHAT and CDR2 FQNNGV. The CDR3 is made up of 14 amino acids. V lost 2 bases to trimming and J lost 4 bases; unmatched junction nucleotides: 1. The CDR3 is CASSLLAGGYEQYV. The CDR3 DNA follows: TGTGCCAGCAGCTTACTAGCGGGGGGTTACGAGCAGTACGTC.

This clonotype was counted only a few times. The chain uses TRBV27 and TRBJ2-7; TRBD1 matches 10 bases. V trimming: 5 bases; J trimming: 2 bases; junction bases outside the gene matches: 6. CDR3 length equals 15 residues. Germline lookup yields CDR1 MNHEY and CDR2 SMNVEV (reference sequence). The chain's CDR3 is CASSVTGTGAYEQYF. The CDR3, as DNA: TGTGCCAGCAGTGTCACCGGGACAGGGGCCTACGAGCAGTACTTC.

At least ten counts were recorded for this clonotype. The V and J genes are TRBV5-1 and TRBJ2-1, with TRBD2 matching 8 bases. V lost 4 bases, J lost 5 bases, and 17 bases stayed unmatched. CDR3 length: 18 residues. The germline gives CDR1 SGHRS, CDR2 YFSETQ. CDR3 bases: TGCGCCAGCAGCCCATTGGCGGGGGGCAAGATCCTAAACAATGAGCAGTTCTTC. Protein product: CASSPLAGGKILNNEQFF. The whole variable domain, remainder taken from reference TRBV5-1 and TRBJ2-1, is KAGVTQTPRYLIKTRGQQVTLSCSPISGHRSVSWYQQTPGQGLQFLFEYFSETQRNKGNFPGRFSGRQFSNSRSEMNVSTLELGDSALYLCASSPLAGGKILNNEQFFGPGTRLTVL.

This clonotype was counted many times. The CDR3 nucleotides are TGTGCCAGCAGTATAGATGGGGGTGCAGGAAAAGAGACCCAGTACTTC. Residues: CASSIDGGAGKETQYF. The genes are TRBV28 and TRBJ2-5; D possibly matches TRBD1 or TRBD2 (5 bases each). Trimming left V 5 bases short and J 3 bases short, with 19 bases between. The CDR3 has 16 residues. Germline CDR1 and CDR2: MDHEN and SYDVKM.

V is TRBV11-1 and J is TRBJ2-7; D ambiguous. There are 13 residues in the CDR3. Germline values: CDR1 SGHAT, CDR2 FQDESV (reference sequence). V was pared by 2 bases and J by 3 bases, with 8 bases between. CDR3 sequence: CASSLSGDYEQYF. The CDR3 DNA reads as TGTGCCAGCAGCTTATCCGGAGACTACGAGCAGTACTTC.

This clonotype was recorded a few times. The junction differs from germline at one of its ends, possibly a read error. The chain is built from TRBV10-3 and TRBJ2-4; 7 positions match TRBD2. The CDR3 loop spans 15 amino acids. CDR1 ENHRY and CDR2 SYGVKD come from the germline V gene. The CDR3 sequence: CASSPSGSAKNIQYF. CDR3 sequence (DNA): TGTGCCAGCAGTCCTAGCGGCTCAGCCAAAAACATTCAGTACTTC.

Many counts were recorded for this clonotype. The J gene is TRBJ2-1, the V gene TRBV12-3 or TRBV12-4; 7 nucleotides agree with TRBD1. The CDR3 consists of 14 residues. Losses at the gene ends were 2 bases for V and 2 bases for J; bases not matched to a gene: 0. The CDR3 coding sequence is TGTGCCAGCAGTTTACAGGGGGCCTACAATGAGCAGTTCTTC. Translating gives CASSLQGAYNEQFF.

This clonotype was seen ten or more times. This sequence joins TRBV2 and TRBJ2-7; D is perhaps TRBD2 (6 bases). The CDR3 has 11 amino acids. V was cut by 4 bases and J by 7 bases, with 8 bases left in between. CDR1 is SNHLY, CDR2 FYNNEI, per germline. In DNA form, the CDR3 reads TGTGCCAGCAGTGTGGGACTGGAGCAGTACTTC. It codes for CASSVGLEQYF.

At least ten counts were recorded for this clonotype. J is TRBJ2-3 and V is TRBV28; D may be TRBD1 or TRBD2 (6 bases each). The V gene's germline CDR1 is MDHEN and CDR2 SYDVKM. Trimming took 4 bases from V and 1 from J, leaving 18 bases between them. There are 17 residues in the CDR3. CDR3 bases: TGTGCCAGCAGTTCCCTAGCGTTGCAGGGGCGCACAGATACGCAGTATTTT. Translating it yields CASSSLALQGRTDTQYF. Complete variable domain (other parts from reference TRBV28 and TRBJ2-3): DVKVTQSSRYLVKRTGEKVFLECVQDMDHENMFWYRQDPGLGLRLIYFSYDVKMKEKGDIPEGYSVSREKKERFSLILESASTNQTSMYLCASSSLALQGRTDTQYFGPGTRLTVL.

This clonotype was seen repeatedly, ten times or more. Here the CDR3 reads CASSRVSGFSTDTQYF. The CDR3 nucleotides read TGTGCCAGCAGTCGCGTTAGCGGATTTAGCACAGATACGCAGTATTTT. V is TRBV6-2 or TRBV6-3 and J is TRBJ2-3; tentatively, D is TRBD2 (6 bases). The CDR3 spans 16 residues. Germline lookup yields CDR1 MNHEY and CDR2 SVGEGT. V was clipped by 5 bases and J by 0 bases, with 15 bases between them.

This clonotype was counted ten times or more. This rearrangement joins TRBV12-3 or TRBV12-4 to TRBJ2-1; 9 bases line up with TRBD1. Trimming cost V 7 bases and J 4 bases; bases outside gene matches: 17. The CDR3 is made up of 18 amino acids. CDR3 nucleotides: TGTGCCAGCACCCTAATGCCCCTGGGGACAGGGAGTTACAATGAGCAGTTCTTC. It codes for CASTLMPLGTGSYNEQFF.

The rearrangement joins TRBV5-1 to TRBJ1-4; no reliable D call. Germline CDR1 and CDR2: SGHRS and YFSETQ. Trimming removed 4 bases from V and 8 bases from J, with 15 bases in between. This CDR3 spans 14 amino acids. The DNA for the CDR3 is TGCGCCAGCAGCCCCGACCCGGGAGCGGAAAAACTGTTTTTT. Translating gives CASSPDPGAEKLFF. The entire variable domain, with the rest obtained from reference TRBV5-1 and TRBJ1-4, is as follows: KAGVTQTPRYLIKTRGQQVTLSCSPISGHRSVSWYQQTPGQGLQFLFEYFSETQRNKGNFPGRFSGRQFSNSRSEMNVSTLELGDSALYLCASSPDPGAEKLFFGSGTQLSVL.

This clonotype was seen at least ten times. The chain uses TRBV20-1 and TRBJ1-1, with D uncertain. Germline V gives CDR1 DFQATT, CDR2 SNEGSKA (reference sequence). V lost 8 bases, J lost 4 bases, and 14 bases lay in between. CDR3 length: 12 residues. Here the CDR3 reads CSLDGGLTEAFF. The CDR3 coding sequence is TGCAGTCTCGACGGAGGGCTCACTGAAGCTTTCTTT.

This clonotype was counted many times. V gene TRBV6-2 or TRBV6-3 combines with J gene TRBJ1-2; perhaps TRBD1 as D (6 bases). V lost 3 bases, J lost 4 bases, and 18 bases lay in between. This CDR3 has 16 amino acids. Germline CDR1 reads MNHEY; CDR2 reads SVGEGT. The CDR3 loop is CASSYFRGATAYGYTF. CDR3 bases: TGTGCCAGCAGTTATTTTAGGGGGGCCACAGCCTATGGCTACACCTTC.

This clonotype appeared a few times. The chain employs TRBV7-9 and TRBJ1-5, with 7 bases fitting TRBD1. CDR3 length: 16 amino acids. J was trimmed by 0 bases and V by 5 bases; bases with no gene match: 7. In germline, CDR1 is SEHNR, CDR2 FQNEAQ (reference sequence). CDR3 in DNA: TGTGCCAGCAGCCCAATGACAGGGAGTAGCAATCAGCCCCAGCATTTT. This gives the protein CASSPMTGSSNQPQHF.

In this sample, this clonotype turned up a few times. This chain links TRBV5-1 with TRBJ2-5; no firm D call. Trimming pared 0 bases from V and 2 bases from J, leaving 8 bases between. Germline V CDR1 and CDR2: SGHRS, YFSETQ. This CDR3 region has 14 residues. CDR3 DNA sequence: TGCGCCAGCAGCTTGGGGCAGGTACAAGAGACCCAGTACTTC. It specifies CASSLGQVQETQYF. Full variable domain (rest looked up from reference TRBV5-1 and TRBJ2-5): KAGVTQTPRYLIKTRGQQVTLSCSPISGHRSVSWYQQTPGQGLQFLFEYFSETQRNKGNFPGRFSGRQFSNSRSEMNVSTLELGDSALYLCASSLGQVQETQYFGPGTRLLVL.

This clonotype was counted between two and nine times. The V gene is TRBV27, the J gene TRBJ1-1; a possible D gene is TRBD1 (5 bases). The CDR3 is made up of 12 amino acids. Germline CDR1 reads MNHEY; CDR2 reads SMNVEV (reference sequence). Trimming cost V 5 bases and J 7 bases, with 11 bases left between them. The CDR3 here is CASSTGGLEAFF. DNA of the CDR3: TGTGCCAGCAGTACAGGAGGCCTTGAAGCTTTCTTT.

V usage is TRBV6-1 and J usage is TRBJ1-2, with 10 bases that match TRBD1. J was trimmed by 7 bases and V by 3 bases; bases with no gene match: 8. Germline V lookup: CDR1 MNHNS, CDR2 SASEGT. The CDR3 is 15 amino acids. Written as DNA, the CDR3 is TGTGCCAGCAGTGATATATGGACAGGGGGAGCTGGCTACACCTTC. It yields the protein CASSDIWTGGAGYTF.

This clonotype came up a few times. V gene TRBV27 combines with J gene TRBJ2-3; the D is unclear. V was cut by 2 bases and J by 6 bases, with 12 bases left in between. The germline gives CDR1 MNHEY, CDR2 SMNVEV (reference sequence). This CDR3 spans 14 amino acids. The chain's CDR3 is CASSLTVAEDTQYF. The CDR3 bases are TGTGCCAGCAGTTTAACCGTAGCTGAGGATACGCAGTATTTT.

With respect to this clonotype: Without the conserved terminal phenylalanine or tryptophan, this CDR3 likely stems from a read error. CDR3 sequence (DNA): TGTGCCAGCAGTTGGTCAAGTGCCACTGAAGCTTTCCTT. This codes for CASSWSSATEAFL. The V call is TRBV12-3 or TRBV12-4, the J call TRBJ1-1; D gene unclear. The CDR3 is made up of 13 amino acids. The V and J ends lost 4 bases and 4 bases respectively, with 10 bases between them.